The entry below gives a single T cell receptor (beta chain) sequence along with its context. The data originate from a study of blood T cell repertoires in COVID-19. CDR1 SGHNT and CDR2 YYREEE come from the germline V gene (reference sequence). The CDR3 contains 16 residues. V dropped 3 bases and J dropped 3 bases, with 19 bases sitting between them. In the original workflow: Reference gene primers were amplified, and this amplification served to estimate nucleated cell counts. Repertoires were generated with immunoSEQ multiplex PCR, while TCRdb's copy carries only in-frame clones and drops some. V and J calls and clone size are copied from that table; D and trimming were computed from the DNA. This table holds tens of thousands of clones, less than 85% found once.

The source is a woman older than 75 with active or convalescent COVID-19. Sequencing was performed on peripheral blood. This chain joins TRBV5-4 and TRBJ2-7; D may be TRBD2 (5 bases). The CDR3 DNA reads as TGTGCCAGCAGCTCCCCCCTGGGTAGCGCACGCTACGAGCAGTACTTC. Protein sequence: CASSSPLGSARYEQYF.